The 13 T cell receptor beta chains below all came from one sample that was sequenced in a study of beta chain features in type 1 diabetes. No cognate antigen is known for these TCRs. Isolated RNA was reverse transcribed in full, so expressed TCRB transcripts were sequenced. Only in-frame clones appear in the TCRdb table, and some are missing; sequencing was by immunoSEQ multiplex PCR. The sample contains about 360,000 clones, approximately 12% of which appear only once. The study's findings and limits: In all four CD4+ subsets, TCRB CDR3 length was significantly, moderately reduced in type 1 diabetes.

The specimen was naive CD4+ T cells from blood. The receptors were gathered from a woman between 18 and 29 years old with type 1 diabetes.

The CDR3, as DNA: TGTGCCAGCAGTTTAAACGGGAATCAGCCCCAGCATTTT. It encodes CASSLNGNQPQHF. This chain joins TRBV27 and TRBJ1-5; D is uncertain. The CDR3 has 13 amino acids. The V end lost 2 bases, the J end lost 4 bases, and 6 bases lay between the germline ends. Germline V CDR1 and CDR2: MNHEY, SMNVEV (reference sequence).

This clone was detected a few times. The chain links TRBV19 to TRBJ1-2; D is uncertain. Trimming removed 9 bases at V and 6 bases at J, with 20 bases between. Germline assignment: CDR1 LNHDA and CDR2 SQIVND (reference sequence). The CDR3 runs to 14 residues. This CDR3 is CASPIGGRTHGYTF. CDR3 nucleotides: TGTGCCAGCCCTATAGGAGGCAGAACCCATGGCTACACCTTC.

The J gene is TRBJ1-2, the V gene TRBV25-1; a weak D match, TRBD1 (5 bases). With 6 bases removed from V and 6 bases from J, the gap between germline ends came to 8 bases. This CDR3 comprises 11 residues. The germline V gene has CDR1 MGHDK and CDR2 SYGVNS. The CDR3 DNA reads TGTGCCAGCAGGGGACTAAATGGCTACACCTTC. Protein sequence: CASRGLNGYTF.

The rearrangement links TRBV29-1 to TRBJ2-4, with 7 bases aligning to TRBD1. Germline lookup yields CDR1 SQVTM and CDR2 ANQGSEA. J gave up 6 bases and V 0 bases, and 2 bases lay outside the gene matches. The CDR3 runs to 13 residues. CDR3 sequence (DNA): TGCAGCGTTGAAGAGCAGGGGGTAAACATTCAGTACTTC. The encoded protein is CSVEEQGVNIQYF.

The chain recombines TRBV9 with TRBJ1-1, with unresolved D. The CDR3 has 14 amino acids. Germline V lookup: CDR1 SGDLS, CDR2 YYNGEE. V gave up 0 bases and J gave up 6 bases, with 12 bases separating them. In DNA, the CDR3 is TGTGCCAGCAGCGTAGCTGCGGAACTTTCTGAAGCTTTCTTT. Encoded protein: CASSVAAELSEAFF.

Only a few counts were recorded for this clone. V is TRBV2 and J is TRBJ2-1; 7 nucleotides line up with TRBD2. The V and J ends lost 5 bases and 8 bases, in that order; junction bases with no gene match: 0. The V gene's germline CDR1 is SNHLY and CDR2 FYNNEI. The CDR3 extends over 11 amino acids. CDR3 nucleotides: TGTGCCAGCAGTCGGGGGGATGAGCAGTTCTTC. This encodes CASSRGDEQFF.

The chain employs TRBV19 and TRBJ1-5, with D hard to call. The CDR3 has 13 residues. Trimming removed 0 bases from V and 9 bases from J, with 9 bases in between. Germline CDR1 LNHDA, CDR2 SQIVND (reference sequence). The CDR3 here is CASSIDPPPPQHF. As DNA, the CDR3 is TGTGCCAGTAGTATAGATCCCCCTCCGCCCCAGCATTTT. Variable domain in full (rest from reference TRBV19 and TRBJ1-5): DGGITQSPKYLFRKEGQNVTLSCEQNLNHDAMYWYRQDPGQGLRLIYYSQIVNDFQKGDIAEGYSVSREKKESFPLTVTSAQKNPTAFYLCASSIDPPPPQHFGDGTRLSIL.

The chain couples TRBV7-2 to TRBJ2-5, with a tentative D call TRBD2 (5 bases). Germline CDR1 and CDR2: SGHTA and FQGNSA. This CDR3 spans 14 amino acids. V dropped 1 base and J dropped 5 bases, with 11 bases sitting between them. The CDR3 region is CASSLVSGTETQYF. CDR3 DNA sequence: TGTGCCAGCAGCTTAGTTTCGGGAACGGAGACCCAGTACTTC.

This clone appeared a few times. CDR3 protein: CASSQDTVMETQYF. The CDR3 DNA reads TGCGCCAGCAGCCAAGACACGGTAATGGAGACCCAGTACTTC. V usage is TRBV4-3 and J usage is TRBJ2-5; unclear D gene. CDR1 and CDR2 from the germline V gene are LGHNA and YSLEER. The CDR3 length is 14 residues. Trimming removed 0 bases from V and 5 bases from J, with 10 bases in between.

This chain connects TRBV7-2 to TRBJ2-6; no definite D call. Germline V gene data show CDR1 as SGHTA and CDR2 as FQGNSA. The length of the CDR3 is 18 residues. With 1 base removed from V and 2 bases from J, the gap between germline ends came to 15 bases. For the CDR3, the DNA is TGTGCCAGCAGCTTAGGAGCCTTCATGGGCACTGGGGCCAACGTCCTGACTTTC. Its protein is CASSLGAFMGTGANVLTF.

This sequence joins TRBV4-1 and TRBJ2-5, with 9 nucleotides matching TRBD2. This CDR3 spans 15 amino acids. V trimming: 1 base; J trimming: 4 bases; junction bases outside the gene matches: 4. CDR1 and CDR2 (germline): MGHRA, YSYEKL. The CDR3 loop is CASSQVGAGGETQYF. CDR3 nucleotide sequence: TGCGCCAGCAGCCAAGTGGGAGCGGGGGGAGAGACCCAGTACTTC.

This clone was seen only a few times. The genes are TRBV4-3 and TRBJ1-2; 8 positions match TRBD1. There are 17 residues in the CDR3. Germline V gene lookup returns CDR1 LGHNA and CDR2 YSLEER. V lost 2 bases to trimming and J lost 2 bases; unmatched junction nucleotides: 10. The CDR3 is CASSQHVPGGANYGYTF. The DNA for the CDR3 is TGCGCCAGCAGCCAACATGTGCCAGGGGGCGCGAACTATGGCTACACCTTC.

This clone came up a few times. The chain couples TRBV2 to TRBJ2-2; D is possibly TRBD2 (6 bases). The CDR3 runs to 13 residues. Germline CDR1 is SNHLY and CDR2 is FYNNEI. Trimming took off 7 bases at V and 3 bases at J, with 9 bases between the two ends. In DNA form, the CDR3 reads TGTGCCAGCAACGGACTATACACCGGGGAGCTGTTTTTT. This sequence encodes CASNGLYTGELFF.